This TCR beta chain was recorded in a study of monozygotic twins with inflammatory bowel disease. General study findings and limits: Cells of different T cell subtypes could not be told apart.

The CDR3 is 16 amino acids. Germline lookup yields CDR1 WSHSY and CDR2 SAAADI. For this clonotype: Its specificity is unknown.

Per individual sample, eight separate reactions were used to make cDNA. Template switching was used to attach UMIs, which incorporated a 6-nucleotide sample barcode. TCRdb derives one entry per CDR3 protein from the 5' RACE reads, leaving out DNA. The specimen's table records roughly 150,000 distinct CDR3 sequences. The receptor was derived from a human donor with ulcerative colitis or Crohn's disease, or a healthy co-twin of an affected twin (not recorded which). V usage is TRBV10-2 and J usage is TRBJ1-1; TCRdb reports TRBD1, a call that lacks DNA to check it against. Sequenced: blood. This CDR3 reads CASSEVTGVGNTEAFF.